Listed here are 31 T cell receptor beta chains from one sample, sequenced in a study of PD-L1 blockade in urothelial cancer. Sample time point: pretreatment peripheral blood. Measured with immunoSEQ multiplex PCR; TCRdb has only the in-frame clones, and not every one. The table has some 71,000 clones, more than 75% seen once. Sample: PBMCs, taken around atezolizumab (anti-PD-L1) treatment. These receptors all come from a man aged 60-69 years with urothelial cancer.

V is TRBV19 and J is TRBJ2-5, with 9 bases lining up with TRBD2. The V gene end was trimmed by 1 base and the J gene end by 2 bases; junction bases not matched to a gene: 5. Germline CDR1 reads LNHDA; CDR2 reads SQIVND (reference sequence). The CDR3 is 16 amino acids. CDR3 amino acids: CASSIVRRGGQETQYF. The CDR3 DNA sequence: TGTGCCAGTAGTATAGTTCGGCGGGGGGGGCAAGAGACCCAGTACTTC.

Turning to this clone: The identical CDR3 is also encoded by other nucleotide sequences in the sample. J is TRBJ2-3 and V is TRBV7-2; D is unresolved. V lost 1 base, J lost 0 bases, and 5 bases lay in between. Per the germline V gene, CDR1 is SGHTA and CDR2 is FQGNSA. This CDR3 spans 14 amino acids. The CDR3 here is CASSLGASTDTQYF. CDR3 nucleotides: TGTGCCAGCAGCTTAGGGGCTAGCACAGATACGCAGTATTTT.

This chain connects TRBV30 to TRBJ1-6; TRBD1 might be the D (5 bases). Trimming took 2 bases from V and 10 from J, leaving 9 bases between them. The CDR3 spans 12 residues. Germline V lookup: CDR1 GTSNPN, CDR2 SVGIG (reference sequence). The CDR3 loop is CAWSPQASPLHF. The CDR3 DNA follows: TGTGCCTGGAGTCCACAGGCGTCACCCCTCCACTTT.

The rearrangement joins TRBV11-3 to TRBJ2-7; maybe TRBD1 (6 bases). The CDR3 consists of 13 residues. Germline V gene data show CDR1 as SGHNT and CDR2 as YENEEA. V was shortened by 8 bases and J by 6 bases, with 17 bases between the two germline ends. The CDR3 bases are TGTGCCAGCTCAACAGGGATGTTTGTCGAGCAGTACTTC. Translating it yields CASSTGMFVEQYF.

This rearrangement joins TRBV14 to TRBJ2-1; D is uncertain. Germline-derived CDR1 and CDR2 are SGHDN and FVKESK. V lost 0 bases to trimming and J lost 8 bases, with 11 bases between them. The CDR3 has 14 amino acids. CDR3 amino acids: CASSQEYGYDEQFF. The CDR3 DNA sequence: TGTGCCAGCAGCCAAGAATACGGGTATGATGAGCAGTTCTTC.

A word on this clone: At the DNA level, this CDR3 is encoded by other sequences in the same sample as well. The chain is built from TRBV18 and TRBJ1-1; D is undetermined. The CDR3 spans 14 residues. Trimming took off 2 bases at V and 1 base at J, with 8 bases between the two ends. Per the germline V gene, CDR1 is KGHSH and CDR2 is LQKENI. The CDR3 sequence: CASSPGAGNTEAFF. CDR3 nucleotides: TGTGCCAGCTCACCAGGTGCCGGGAACACTGAAGCTTTCTTT.

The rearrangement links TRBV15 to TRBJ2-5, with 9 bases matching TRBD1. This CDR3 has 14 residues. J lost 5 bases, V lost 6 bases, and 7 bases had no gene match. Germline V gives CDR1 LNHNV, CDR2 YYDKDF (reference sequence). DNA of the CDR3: TGTGCCACCAGGACAGGGGGAGGTGGGGAGACCCAGTACTTC. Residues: CATRTGGGGETQYF.

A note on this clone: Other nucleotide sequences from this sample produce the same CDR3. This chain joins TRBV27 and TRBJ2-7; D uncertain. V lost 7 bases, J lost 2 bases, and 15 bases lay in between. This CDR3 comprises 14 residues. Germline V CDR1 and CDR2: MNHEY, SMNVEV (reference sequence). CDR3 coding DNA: TGTGCCAGCAAACCTCGGCAGGATACCTACGAGCAGTACTTC. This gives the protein CASKPRQDTYEQYF.

This CDR3 is CASSQGPGEITEAFF. As DNA, the CDR3 is TGTGCCAGCAGCCAAGGGCCGGGGGAAATAACTGAAGCTTTCTTT. The V call is TRBV4-2, the J call TRBJ1-1; D is perhaps TRBD1 (5 bases). V was clipped by 1 base and J by 5 bases, with 14 bases between them. The CDR3 contains 15 residues. CDR1 is LGHNA and CDR2 is YNFKEQ in the germline V gene.

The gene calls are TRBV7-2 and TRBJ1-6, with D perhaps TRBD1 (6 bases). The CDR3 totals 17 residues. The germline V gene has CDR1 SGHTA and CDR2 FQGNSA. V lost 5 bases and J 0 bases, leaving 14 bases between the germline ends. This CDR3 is CASSTRTVSSYNSPLHF. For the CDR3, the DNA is TGTGCCAGCAGCACCCGGACAGTAAGCTCCTATAATTCACCCCTCCACTTT.

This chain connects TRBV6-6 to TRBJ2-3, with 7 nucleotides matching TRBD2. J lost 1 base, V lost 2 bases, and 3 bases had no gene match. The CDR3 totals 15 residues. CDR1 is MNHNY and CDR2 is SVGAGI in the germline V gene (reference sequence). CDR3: CASSYMGGGTDTQYF. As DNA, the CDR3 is TGTGCCAGCAGTTACATGGGGGGGGGCACAGATACGCAGTATTTT.

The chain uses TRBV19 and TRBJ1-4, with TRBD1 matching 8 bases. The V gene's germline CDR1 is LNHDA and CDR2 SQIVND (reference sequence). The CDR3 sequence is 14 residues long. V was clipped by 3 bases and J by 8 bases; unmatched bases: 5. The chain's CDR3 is CASSIGQGWEKLFF. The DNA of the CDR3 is TGTGCCAGTAGTATCGGACAGGGATGGGAAAAACTGTTTTTT.

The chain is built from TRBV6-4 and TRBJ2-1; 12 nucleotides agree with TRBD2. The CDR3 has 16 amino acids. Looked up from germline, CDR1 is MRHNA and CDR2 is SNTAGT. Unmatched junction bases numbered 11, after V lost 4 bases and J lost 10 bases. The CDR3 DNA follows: TGTGCCAGCAGTGTTCAAGGGACTAGCGGGCCTATGGAGCAGTTCTTC. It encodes CASSVQGTSGPMEQFF.

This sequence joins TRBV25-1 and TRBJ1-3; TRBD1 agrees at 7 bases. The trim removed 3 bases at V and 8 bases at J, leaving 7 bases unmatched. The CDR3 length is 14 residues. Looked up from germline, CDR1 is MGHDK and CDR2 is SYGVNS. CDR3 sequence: CASSDRDSRYTIYF. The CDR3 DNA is TGTGCCAGCAGTGATCGGGACAGTAGATACACCATATATTTT.

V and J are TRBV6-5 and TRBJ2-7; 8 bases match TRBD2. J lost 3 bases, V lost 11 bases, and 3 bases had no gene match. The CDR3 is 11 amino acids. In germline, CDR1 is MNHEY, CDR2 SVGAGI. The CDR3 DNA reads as TGTGCCGCCGGGGGGGTCTACGAGCAGTACTTC. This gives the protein CAAGGVYEQYF.

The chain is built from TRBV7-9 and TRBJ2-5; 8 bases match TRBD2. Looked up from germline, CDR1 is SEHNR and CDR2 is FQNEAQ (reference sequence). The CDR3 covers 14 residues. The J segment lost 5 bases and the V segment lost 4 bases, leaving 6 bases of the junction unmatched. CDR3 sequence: CASSSGGADETQYF. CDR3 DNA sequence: TGTGCCAGCAGCTCGGGGGGGGCAGATGAGACCCAGTACTTC.

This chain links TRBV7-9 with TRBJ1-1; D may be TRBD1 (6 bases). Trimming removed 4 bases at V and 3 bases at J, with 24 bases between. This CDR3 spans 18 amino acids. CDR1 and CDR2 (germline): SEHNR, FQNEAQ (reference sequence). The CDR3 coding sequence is TGTGCCAGCAGCTCTAGTCTTGGGTGGGACAAGCACTACACTGAAGCTTTCTTT. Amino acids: CASSSSLGWDKHYTEAFF.

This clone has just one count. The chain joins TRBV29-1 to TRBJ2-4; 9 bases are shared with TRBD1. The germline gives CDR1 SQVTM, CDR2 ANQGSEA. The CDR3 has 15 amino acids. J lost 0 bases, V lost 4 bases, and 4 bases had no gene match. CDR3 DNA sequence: TGCAGCGTTGCGGGGACAGGGTTAGCCAAAAACATTCAGTACTTC. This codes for CSVAGTGLAKNIQYF.

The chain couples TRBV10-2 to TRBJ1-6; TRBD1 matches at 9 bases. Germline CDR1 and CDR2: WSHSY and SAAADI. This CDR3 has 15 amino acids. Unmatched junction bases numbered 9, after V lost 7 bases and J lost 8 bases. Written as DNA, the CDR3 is TGCGCCAGCACCAAAGGACAGGGGTCGTATTCACCCCTCCACTTT. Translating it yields CASTKGQGSYSPLHF.

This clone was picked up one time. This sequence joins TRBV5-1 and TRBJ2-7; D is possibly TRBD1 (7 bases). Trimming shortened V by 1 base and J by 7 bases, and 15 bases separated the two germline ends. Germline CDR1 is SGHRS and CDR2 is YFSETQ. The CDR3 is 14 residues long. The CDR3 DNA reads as TGCGCCAGCAGCTTGCAAGTCAGGGGGGAAGAGCAGTACTTC. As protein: CASSLQVRGEEQYF.

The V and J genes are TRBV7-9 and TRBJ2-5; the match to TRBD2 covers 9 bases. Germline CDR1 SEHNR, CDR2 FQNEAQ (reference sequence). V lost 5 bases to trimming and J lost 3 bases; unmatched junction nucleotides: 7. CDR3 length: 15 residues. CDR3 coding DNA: TGTGCCAGCAGCGCGGGGGGGGCGCTGGAAGAGACCCAGTACTTC. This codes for CASSAGGALEETQYF.

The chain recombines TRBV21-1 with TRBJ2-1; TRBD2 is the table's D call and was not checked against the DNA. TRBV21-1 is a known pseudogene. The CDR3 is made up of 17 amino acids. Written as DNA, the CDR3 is TGTGCCAGCAGCAAAGAGGGACTAGCGGCCTCCTACAATGAGCAGTTCTTC. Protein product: CASSKEGLAASYNEQFF.

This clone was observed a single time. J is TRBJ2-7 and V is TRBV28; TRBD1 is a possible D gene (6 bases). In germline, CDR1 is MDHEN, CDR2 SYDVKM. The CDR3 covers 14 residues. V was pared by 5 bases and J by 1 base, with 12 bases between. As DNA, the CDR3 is TGTGCCAGCAGTCCCCGGACAGTTTCCTACGAGCAGTACTTC. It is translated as CASSPRTVSYEQYF. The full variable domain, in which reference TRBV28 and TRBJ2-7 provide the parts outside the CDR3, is DVKVTQSSRYLVKRTGEKVFLECVQDMDHENMFWYRQDPGLGLRLIYFSYDVKMKEKGDIPEGYSVSREKKERFSLILESASTNQTSMYLCASSPRTVSYEQYFGPGTRLTVT.

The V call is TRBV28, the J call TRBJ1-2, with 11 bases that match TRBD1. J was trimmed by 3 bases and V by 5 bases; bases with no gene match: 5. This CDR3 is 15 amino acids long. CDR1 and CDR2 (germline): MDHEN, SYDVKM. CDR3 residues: CASSQGTGGHYGYTF. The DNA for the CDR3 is TGTGCCAGCAGTCAAGGGACAGGGGGACACTATGGCTACACCTTC.

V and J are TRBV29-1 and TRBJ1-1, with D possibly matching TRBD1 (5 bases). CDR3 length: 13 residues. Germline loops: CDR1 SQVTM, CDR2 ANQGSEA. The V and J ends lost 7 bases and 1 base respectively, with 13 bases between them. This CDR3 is CSGSLGQNTEAFF. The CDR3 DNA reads TGCAGCGGCTCTCTTGGACAGAACACTGAAGCTTTCTTT.

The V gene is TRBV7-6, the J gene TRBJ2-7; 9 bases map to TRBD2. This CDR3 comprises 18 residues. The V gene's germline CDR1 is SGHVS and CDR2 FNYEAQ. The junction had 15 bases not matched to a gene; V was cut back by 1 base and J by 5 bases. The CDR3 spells CASSLGTNWRGGLNEQYF. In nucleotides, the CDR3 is TGTGCCAGCAGCTTAGGGACCAACTGGCGGGGGGGCCTCAACGAGCAGTACTTC.

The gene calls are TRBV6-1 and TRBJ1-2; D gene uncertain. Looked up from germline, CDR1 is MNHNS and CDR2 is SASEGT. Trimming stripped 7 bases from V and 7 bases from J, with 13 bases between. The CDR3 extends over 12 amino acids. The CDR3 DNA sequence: TGTGCCAGCACCCCGGGATTAAGTGGCTACACCTTC. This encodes CASTPGLSGYTF.

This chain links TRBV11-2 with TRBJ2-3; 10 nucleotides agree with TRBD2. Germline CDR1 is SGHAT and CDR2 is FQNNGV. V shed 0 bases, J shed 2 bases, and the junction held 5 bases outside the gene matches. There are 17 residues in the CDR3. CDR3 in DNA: TGTGCCAGCAGCTTAGATCCTAGCGGGGGTTTCACAGATACGCAGTATTTT. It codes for CASSLDPSGGFTDTQYF.

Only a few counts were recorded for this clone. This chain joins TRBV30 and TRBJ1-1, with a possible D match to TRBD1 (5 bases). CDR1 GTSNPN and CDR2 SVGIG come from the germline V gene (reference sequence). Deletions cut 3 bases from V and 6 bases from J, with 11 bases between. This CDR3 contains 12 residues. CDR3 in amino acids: CAWRQGGAEAFF. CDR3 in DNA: TGTGCCTGGAGGCAGGGTGGTGCTGAAGCTTTCTTT.

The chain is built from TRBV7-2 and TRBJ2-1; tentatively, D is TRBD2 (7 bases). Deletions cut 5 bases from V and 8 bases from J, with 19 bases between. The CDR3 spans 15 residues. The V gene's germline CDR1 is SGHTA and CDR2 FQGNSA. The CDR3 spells CASSNDRRGGDEQFF. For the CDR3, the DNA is TGTGCCAGCAGCAATGACCGCCGAGGGGGGGATGAGCAGTTCTTC.

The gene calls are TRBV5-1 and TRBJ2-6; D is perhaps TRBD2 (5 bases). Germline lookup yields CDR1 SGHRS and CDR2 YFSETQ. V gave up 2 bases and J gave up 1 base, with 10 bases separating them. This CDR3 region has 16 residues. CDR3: CASSFAGASGANVLTF. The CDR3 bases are TGCGCCAGCAGCTTTGCGGGTGCTTCTGGGGCCAACGTCCTGACTTTC.